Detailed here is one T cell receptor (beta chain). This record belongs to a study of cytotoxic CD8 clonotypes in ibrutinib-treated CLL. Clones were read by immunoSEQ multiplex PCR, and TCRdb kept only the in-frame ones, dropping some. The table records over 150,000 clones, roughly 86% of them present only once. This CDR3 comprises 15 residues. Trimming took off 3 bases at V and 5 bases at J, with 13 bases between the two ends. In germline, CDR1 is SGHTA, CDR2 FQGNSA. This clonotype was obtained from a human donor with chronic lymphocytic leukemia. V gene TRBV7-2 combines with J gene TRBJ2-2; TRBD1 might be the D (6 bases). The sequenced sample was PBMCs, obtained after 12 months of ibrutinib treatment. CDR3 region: CASSFFGQMTGELFF. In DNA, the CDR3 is TGTGCCAGCAGCTTTTTCGGACAGATGACCGGGGAGCTGTTTTTT.